These 28 T cell receptor delta chains were all obtained from the same sample, sequenced in a study of Vδ1+ human thymocytes. General study results and limits: Highly polyclonal TRG and TRD repertoires with Gaussian CDR3 length distributions appeared in thymus.

What these receptors recognize is not known. RNA was extracted from the cells and then reverse transcribed. The CDR3 regions were amplified by multiplex PCR from V-gene primers to a constant-region primer. TCRdb made new clone calls on the multiplex PCR reads using CATT. The sample carries 45,000 to 60,000 delta-chain clones, approximately 16% recorded once. Specimen: Vdelta1+ gamma-delta thymocytes from the thymus. The subset: FACS-sorted CD3+ TCRalphabeta- TCRVdelta1+ TCRVdelta2- thymocytes. All receptors come from a boy younger than two who had congenital heart surgery.

The rearrangement joins TRDV1 to TRDJ1; TRDD3 aligns across 8 bases. After removal of 0 bases from V and 8 bases from J, the junction contained 26 bases not matched to a gene. From germline, CDR1 is TSWWSYY and CDR2 QGS. The CDR3 covers 21 residues. CDR3 nucleotides: TGTGCTCTTGGGGAACTCCAATTTTATCTCGGGGGGATATTGGGGGACACCAAACTCATCTTT. Translated, it gives CALGELQFYLGGILGDTKLIF.

This clone was seen a few times. The chain links TRDV2 to TRDJ1, with TRDD3 identical over 10 bases. This CDR3 contains 16 residues. Per germline, CDR1 GEAIGNYY and CDR2 EKD. Losses at the gene ends were 8 bases for V and 2 bases for J; bases not matched to a gene: 13. In DNA form, the CDR3 reads TGTGCCTCCAAACGGGGGATACGCGGTCTGACCGATAAACTCATCTTT. It encodes CASKRGIRGLTDKLIF.

This clone came up a few times. The chain has TRDV1 and TRDJ2, with D unclear. The germline V gene encodes CDR1 TSWWSYY and CDR2 QGS. Trimming cost V 0 bases and J 0 bases, with 17 bases left between them. The CDR3 has 19 amino acids. CDR3 loop: CALGELEVPLGTLTAQLFF. In nucleotides, the CDR3 is TGTGCTCTTGGGGAACTCGAAGTCCCTCTTGGCACTTTGACAGCACAACTCTTCTTT.

This clone was found a few times. This chain links TRDV1 with TRDJ1, with D possibly TRDD3 on 6 matching bases. Trimming left V 3 bases short and J 0 bases short, with 20 bases between. This CDR3 is built from 18 residues. The V gene's germline CDR1 is TSWWSYY and CDR2 QGS. DNA of the CDR3: TGTGCTCTTGGGGAGCTAAGGCCTGGGGCCCTGTACACCGATAAACTCATCTTT. Translating it yields CALGELRPGALYTDKLIF.

The chain carries TRDV1 and TRDJ1; 13 bases map to TRDD3. CDR3 length: 24 amino acids. V was clipped by 0 bases and J by 3 bases; unmatched bases: 25. Germline-derived CDR1 and CDR2 are TSWWSYY and QGS. CDR3 in DNA: TGTGCTCTTGGGGAACTAGAGGTGGGGCTACGTCACTTTACTGGGGGATACGCGTCCGATAAACTCATCTTT. Residues: CALGELEVGLRHFTGGYASDKLIF.

This clone has more than one count but fewer than ten. V is TRDV1 and J is TRDJ1, with 7 bases aligning to TRDD2. The CDR3 contains 17 residues. The ends lost 2 bases at V and 0 bases at J; junction bases unmatched: 9. CDR1 and CDR2 from the germline V gene are TSWWSYY and QGS. DNA for the CDR3: TGTGCTCTTGGGGAAGATTTCCTACGCTTAAACACCGATAAACTCATCTTT. Translation: CALGEDFLRLNTDKLIF.

This clone was observed a handful of times. V usage is TRDV1 and J usage is TRDJ1; TRDD3 matches 10 bases. CDR1 TSWWSYY and CDR2 QGS come from the germline V gene. The CDR3 runs 20 residues. J lost 8 bases, V lost 2 bases, and 23 bases had no gene match. DNA for the CDR3: TGTGCTCTTGGGGAATCTTCCCTCCACCTTCCAACGGGGGATACGCACAAACTCATCTTT. Its translation is CALGESSLHLPTGDTHKLIF.

This chain uses TRDV1 with TRDJ1; TRDD2 agrees at 7 bases. V shed 0 bases, J shed 5 bases, and the junction held 6 bases outside the gene matches. Germline loops: CDR1 TSWWSYY, CDR2 QGS. This CDR3 spans 15 amino acids. CDR3 in amino acids: CALGELFLPEDKLIF. The CDR3 DNA reads as TGTGCTCTTGGGGAACTATTCCTTCCTGAAGATAAACTCATCTTT.

J is TRDJ1 and V is TRDV1; TRDD2 might be the D (6 bases). V was trimmed by 7 bases and J by 3 bases, leaving 30 bases between them. The CDR3 contains 19 residues. CDR1 is TSWWSYY and CDR2 is QGS in the germline V gene. The CDR3 sequence: CALAQAFPPCRRSPDKLIF. The CDR3 DNA is TGTGCTCTTGCCCAGGCCTTCCCCCCGTGTCGCCGAAGCCCCGATAAACTCATCTTT.

The V call is TRDV1, the J call TRDJ1; weak D call: TRDD2 (6 bases). This CDR3 is 19 amino acids long. CDR1 and CDR2 (germline): TSWWSYY, QGS. V lost 4 bases and J 0 bases, leaving 24 bases between the germline ends. The CDR3 region is CALGVLRRRLLTNTDKLIF. The CDR3 DNA sequence: TGTGCTCTTGGGGTCCTACGTAGACGCCTGCTAACTAACACCGATAAACTCATCTTT.

This clone was seen a handful of times. The chain employs TRDV1 and TRDJ1, with 9 bases matching TRDD2. Germline CDR1 TSWWSYY, CDR2 QGS. The V and J ends lost 5 bases and 2 bases, in that order; junction bases with no gene match: 24. CDR3 length: 21 residues. CDR3 DNA sequence: TGTGCTCTTGGGCCTCCTTCCTACCGGCTTCTGAAAGAGTACAGGACCGATAAACTCATCTTT. Its translation: CALGPPSYRLLKEYRTDKLIF.

This chain uses TRDV1 with TRDJ1; 10 positions agree with TRDD3. V lost 4 bases, J lost 10 bases, and 12 bases stayed unmatched. This CDR3 is built from 15 residues. Germline CDR1 TSWWSYY, CDR2 QGS. CDR3 bases: TGTGCTCTTGGGGCATGGAGTGGGGGATACATGGGACTCATCTTT. Its protein is CALGAWSGGYMGLIF.

This clone has just a few counts. The V and J genes are TRDV1 and TRDJ1, with 8 bases fitting TRDD3. CDR3 length equals 18 residues. Trimming cost V 0 bases and J 0 bases; bases outside gene matches: 9. The germline gives CDR1 TSWWSYY, CDR2 QGS. The CDR3 DNA sequence: TGTGCTCTTGGGGAACTGACGGGGATACCCTCTTACACCGATAAACTCATCTTT. This codes for CALGELTGIPSYTDKLIF.

This chain connects TRDV1 to TRDJ1; 10 bases are shared with TRDD3. This CDR3 has 22 amino acids. Germline assignment: CDR1 TSWWSYY and CDR2 QGS. J was trimmed by 0 bases and V by 4 bases; bases with no gene match: 23. The CDR3 DNA reads as TGTGCTCTTGGGGGTCCTACCCCTCCGTACTGGGGGATCCTTCGATACACCGATAAACTCATCTTT. Amino acid sequence: CALGGPTPPYWGILRYTDKLIF.

The chain uses TRDV1 and TRDJ1; 10 positions match TRDD3. Germline trimming cut 3 bases from V and 5 bases from J; bases unmatched to any gene: 24. The V gene's germline CDR1 is TSWWSYY and CDR2 QGS. This CDR3 has 21 amino acids. This chain's CDR3 is CALGDLLPNLPILGDIDKLIF. In DNA form, the CDR3 reads TGTGCTCTTGGGGACCTGCTCCCTAACTTACCAATTCTGGGGGATATTGATAAACTCATCTTT.

This clone was seen only a few times. V is TRDV1 and J is TRDJ1; TRDD3 matches 10 bases. Germline CDR1 reads TSWWSYY; CDR2 reads QGS. The CDR3 spans 20 residues. The J segment lost 0 bases and the V segment lost 6 bases, leaving 19 bases of the junction unmatched. The CDR3 coding sequence is TGTGCTCTTGGACAAGTCTTCGGGGGATACGCTCCTTTAAACACCGATAAACTCATCTTT. It specifies CALGQVFGGYAPLNTDKLIF.

The chain combines TRDV1 with TRDJ1; 13 nucleotides line up with TRDD3. Germline trimming cut 2 bases from V and 1 base from J; bases unmatched to any gene: 28. This CDR3 region has 25 residues. Germline values: CDR1 TSWWSYY, CDR2 QGS. The CDR3 nucleotides are TGTGCTCTTGGGGAAATGCCTTCCTACCCTATACTGGGGGATACGCAGGGTTCGTTCACCGATAAACTCATCTTT. It specifies CALGEMPSYPILGDTQGSFTDKLIF.

This clone showed up just a few times. V gene TRDV1 combines with J gene TRDJ1; 7 nucleotides line up with TRDD3. This CDR3 has 23 amino acids. The germline V gene encodes CDR1 TSWWSYY and CDR2 QGS. Losses at the gene ends were 2 bases for V and 0 bases for J; bases not matched to a gene: 27. In nucleotides, the CDR3 is TGTGCTCTTGGGGAAGGGTTCCCCCCGGGGACCCTCTACTGGGGACAGTACACCGATAAACTCATCTTT. Residues: CALGEGFPPGTLYWGQYTDKLIF.

The chain employs TRDV1 and TRDJ1; D may be TRDD3 (6 bases). The CDR3 is made up of 19 amino acids. Germline V gene lookup returns CDR1 TSWWSYY and CDR2 QGS. V was cut by 3 bases and J by 0 bases, with 23 bases left in between. CDR3 region: CALGDQLWYRGEYTDKLIF. DNA for the CDR3: TGTGCTCTTGGGGACCAACTATGGTATAGGGGGGAATACACCGATAAACTCATCTTT.

This sequence joins TRDV1 and TRDJ1, with D hard to call. The length of the CDR3 is 16 residues. CDR1 and CDR2 from the germline V gene are TSWWSYY and QGS. The V gene lost 2 bases and the J gene lost 2 bases, with 15 bases spanning the gap. CDR3 residues: CALGEFGLTLTDKLIF. Written as DNA, the CDR3 is TGTGCTCTTGGGGAATTCGGCCTTACCTTGACCGATAAACTCATCTTT.

This clone has only a few counts. V usage is TRDV1 and J usage is TRDJ1, with 13 bases identical to TRDD3. The junction had 27 bases not matched to a gene; V was cut back by 1 base and J by 1 base. The CDR3 consists of 25 residues. Germline V gives CDR1 TSWWSYY, CDR2 QGS. DNA for the CDR3: TGTGCTCTTGGGGAACCTCATCAATTCCTACCCAGCGTACTGGGGGATACGCGGGGCACCGATAAACTCATCTTT. This codes for CALGEPHQFLPSVLGDTRGTDKLIF.

The chain couples TRDV1 to TRDJ1, with 12 bases aligning to TRDD3. The junction had 23 bases not matched to a gene; V was cut back by 6 bases and J by 12 bases. Germline CDR1 and CDR2: TSWWSYY and QGS. The CDR3 length is 18 residues. In nucleotides, the CDR3 is TGTGCTCTTGGTTTTCCATACGTTGTACTGGGGGATACTATTGGAGTCATCTTT. Translation: CALGFPYVVLGDTIGVIF.

This clone was observed a handful of times. The chain employs TRDV1 and TRDJ1, with D possibly TRDD3 on 6 matching bases. The CDR3 loop spans 18 amino acids. Germline-derived CDR1 and CDR2 are TSWWSYY and QGS. Trimming took 2 bases from V and 7 from J, leaving 26 bases between them. CDR3 sequence: CALGESRDIPVGDSKLIF. In DNA form, the CDR3 reads TGTGCTCTTGGGGAATCCCGTGATATTCCTGTCGGGGATTCTAAACTCATCTTT.

V is TRDV1 and J is TRDJ1; the D call may be TRDD2 or TRDD3 (5 bases each). With 4 bases removed from V and 0 bases from J, the gap between germline ends came to 33 bases. CDR3 length equals 22 residues. Per the germline V gene, CDR1 is TSWWSYY and CDR2 is QGS. The CDR3 DNA is TGTGCTCTTGGGGCCCGAGCTCCCTACCTGCCTGGGAGGAGGTATTACACCGATAAACTCATCTTT. It specifies CALGARAPYLPGRRYYTDKLIF.

The chain links TRDV1 to TRDJ1; 11 bases map to TRDD3. V shed 4 bases and J 2 bases; nucleotides not matched to a gene: 30. The CDR3 is 24 residues long. Germline CDR1 is TSWWSYY and CDR2 is QGS. This CDR3 is CALGVVPSSSRIMGDTHETDKLIF. DNA of the CDR3: TGTGCTCTTGGGGTCGTCCCATCCTCGTCTCGTATAATGGGGGATACGCATGAAACCGATAAACTCATCTTT.

This clone came up a few times. J is TRDJ1 and V is TRDV2; the D gene is possibly TRDD3 (5 bases). Per the germline V gene, CDR1 is GEAIGNYY and CDR2 is EKD. The CDR3 extends over 19 amino acids. Trimming cost V 3 bases and J 0 bases, with 25 bases left between them. The CDR3 sequence: CACDSLRLQERGYTDKLIF. The CDR3 nucleotides are TGTGCCTGTGACTCCCTAAGACTCCAGGAAAGGGGGTACACCGATAAACTCATCTTT.

The V gene is TRDV3, the J gene TRDJ3; 7 nucleotides agree with TRDD3. V lost 3 bases and J lost 0; bases outside the gene matches: 20. The V gene's germline CDR1 is TVYSNPD and CDR2 GDNSRS (reference sequence). This CDR3 is 21 amino acids long. CDR3 DNA: TGTGCCTTCGAATCTGGGGGGGTACGCCTATTTAGCTCCTGGGACACCCGACAGATGTTTTTC. This sequence encodes CAFESGGVRLFSSWDTRQMFF.

This clone was found a few times. The chain is built from TRDV1 and TRDJ2; 7 bases are shared with TRDD3. This CDR3 is built from 14 residues. From germline, CDR1 is TSWWSYY and CDR2 QGS. J lost 4 bases, V lost 4 bases, and 3 bases had no gene match. The chain's CDR3 is CALGAGIPTAQLFF. In DNA form, the CDR3 reads TGTGCTCTTGGGGCAGGGATACCGACAGCACAACTCTTCTTT.